Following are 5 T cell receptor beta chains from one sample sequenced in a study of cytotoxic CD8 clonotypes in ibrutinib-treated CLL. Sequenced by immunoSEQ multiplex PCR; TCRdb stores in-frame clones only, minus some. This table has approximately 91,000 clones, more than 75% appearing once. The source was PBMCs, collected after 12 months of ibrutinib treatment. These receptors all come from a human donor with chronic lymphocytic leukemia.

This chain joins TRBV21-1 and TRBJ2-2; the table gives TRBD1 as D, unverified against the DNA. TRBV21-1 is flagged as a pseudogene. CDR3 length: 20 residues. In DNA, the CDR3 is TGTGCCAGCAGCAAAGCGCTTGAGGACAGAAGCCTAGCGAACACCGGGGAGCTGTTTTTT. This sequence encodes CASSKALEDRSLANTGELFF.

The V and J genes are TRBV2 and TRBJ1-6; D unclear. From germline, CDR1 is SNHLY and CDR2 FYNNEI. Trimming removed 6 bases from V and 2 bases from J, with 8 bases in between. The length of the CDR3 is 14 residues. CDR3 coding DNA: TGTGCCAGCAGGGAGGCACCCTATAATTCACCCCTCCACTTT. Its protein product is CASREAPYNSPLHF.

In its sample, this clone was seen once. The chain has TRBV7-6 and TRBJ2-5; D unclear. Germline values: CDR1 SGHVS, CDR2 FNYEAQ. V gave up 5 bases and J gave up 4 bases, with 8 bases separating them. This CDR3 contains 12 residues. As DNA, the CDR3 is TGTGCCAGCAGCCGCTGGGCAGAGACCCAGTACTTC. It encodes CASSRWAETQYF. Full variable domain (rest looked up from reference TRBV7-6 and TRBJ2-5): GAGVSQSPRYKVTKRGQDVALRCDPISGHVSLYWYRQALGQGPEFLTYFNYEAQQDKSGLPNDRFSAERPEGSISTLTIQRTEQRDSAMYRCASSRWAETQYFGPGTRLLVL.

The chain combines TRBV7-9 with TRBJ2-1; either TRBD1 or TRBD2 may fit D (5 bases each). The V gene lost 7 bases and the J gene lost 9 bases, with 16 bases spanning the gap. Germline CDR1 reads SEHNR; CDR2 reads FQNEAQ (reference sequence). CDR3 length equals 13 residues. The chain's CDR3 is CASNRDQGGEQFF. The CDR3, as DNA: TGTGCCAGCAACCGGGACCAAGGAGGTGAGCAGTTCTTC. The full variable domain, rest sourced from reference TRBV7-9 and TRBJ2-1, is DTGVSQNPRHKITKRGQNVTFRCDPISEHNRLYWYRQTLGQGPEFLTYFQNEAQLEKSRLLSDRFSAERPKGSFSTLEIQRTEQGDSAMYLCASNRDQGGEQFFGPGTRLTVL.

The chain carries TRBV7-8 and TRBJ2-7; TRBD2 agrees at 7 bases. Germline values: CDR1 SGHVS, CDR2 FQNEAQ. There are 15 residues in the CDR3. The ends lost 5 bases at V and 2 bases at J; junction bases unmatched: 9. CDR3 region: CASSPAGGGPYEQYF. DNA of the CDR3: TGTGCCAGCAGCCCGGCAGGCGGGGGACCCTACGAGCAGTACTTC.